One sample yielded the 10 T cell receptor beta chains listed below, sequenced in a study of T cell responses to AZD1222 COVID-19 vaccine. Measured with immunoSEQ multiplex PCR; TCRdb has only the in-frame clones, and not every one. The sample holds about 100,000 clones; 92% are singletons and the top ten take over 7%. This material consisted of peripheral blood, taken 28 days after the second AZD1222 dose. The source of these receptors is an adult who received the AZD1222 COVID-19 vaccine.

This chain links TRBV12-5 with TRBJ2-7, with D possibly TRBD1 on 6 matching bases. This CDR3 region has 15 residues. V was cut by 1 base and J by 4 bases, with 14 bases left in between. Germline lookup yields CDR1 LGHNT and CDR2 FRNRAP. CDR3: CASGLAPGTPYEQYF. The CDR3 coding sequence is TGTGCTAGTGGTTTGGCTCCCGGGACACCATACGAGCAGTACTTC.

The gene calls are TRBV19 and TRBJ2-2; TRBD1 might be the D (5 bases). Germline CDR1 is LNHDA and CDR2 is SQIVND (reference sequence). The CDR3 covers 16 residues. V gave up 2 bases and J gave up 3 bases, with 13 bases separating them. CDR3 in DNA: TGTGCCAGTAGTATATTTTCAGGGTCGGACACCGGGGAGCTGTTTTTT. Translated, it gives CASSIFSGSDTGELFF.

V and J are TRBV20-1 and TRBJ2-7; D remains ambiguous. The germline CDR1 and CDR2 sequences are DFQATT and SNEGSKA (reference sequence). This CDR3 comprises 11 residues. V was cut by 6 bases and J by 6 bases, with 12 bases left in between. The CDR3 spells CSAPFNTEQYF. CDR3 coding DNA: TGCAGTGCACCATTCAATACCGAGCAGTACTTC.

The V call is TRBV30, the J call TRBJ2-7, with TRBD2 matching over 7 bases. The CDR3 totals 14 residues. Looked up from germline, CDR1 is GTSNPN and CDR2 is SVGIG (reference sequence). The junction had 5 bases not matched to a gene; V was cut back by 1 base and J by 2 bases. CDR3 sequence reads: CAWSAGGFAYEQYF. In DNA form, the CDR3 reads TGTGCCTGGAGTGCCGGGGGGTTCGCCTACGAGCAGTACTTC.

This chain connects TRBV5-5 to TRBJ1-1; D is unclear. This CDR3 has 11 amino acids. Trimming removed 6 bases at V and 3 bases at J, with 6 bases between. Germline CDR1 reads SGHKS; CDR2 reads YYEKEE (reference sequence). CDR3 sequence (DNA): TGTGCCAGCACTCGCGACACTGAAGCTTTCTTT. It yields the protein CASTRDTEAFF.

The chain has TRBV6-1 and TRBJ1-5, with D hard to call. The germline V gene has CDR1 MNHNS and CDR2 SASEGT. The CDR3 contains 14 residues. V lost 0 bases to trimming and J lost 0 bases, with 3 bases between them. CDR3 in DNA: TGTGCCAGCAGTGAAGCAGGTAGCAATCAGCCCCAGCATTTT. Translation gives CASSEAGSNQPQHF.

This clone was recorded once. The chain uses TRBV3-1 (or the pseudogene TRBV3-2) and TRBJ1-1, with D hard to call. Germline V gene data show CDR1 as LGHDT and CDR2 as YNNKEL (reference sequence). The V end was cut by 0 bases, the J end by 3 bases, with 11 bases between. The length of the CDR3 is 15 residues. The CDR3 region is CASSQEGKGDTEAFF. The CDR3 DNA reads TGTGCCAGCAGCCAAGAGGGCAAAGGCGACACTGAAGCTTTCTTT.

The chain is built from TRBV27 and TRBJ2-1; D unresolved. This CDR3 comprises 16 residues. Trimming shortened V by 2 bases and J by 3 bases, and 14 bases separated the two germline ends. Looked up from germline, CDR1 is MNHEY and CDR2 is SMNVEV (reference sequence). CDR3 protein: CASSLEARPSYNEQFF. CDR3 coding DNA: TGTGCCAGCAGTTTAGAGGCCAGGCCAAGCTACAATGAGCAGTTCTTC.

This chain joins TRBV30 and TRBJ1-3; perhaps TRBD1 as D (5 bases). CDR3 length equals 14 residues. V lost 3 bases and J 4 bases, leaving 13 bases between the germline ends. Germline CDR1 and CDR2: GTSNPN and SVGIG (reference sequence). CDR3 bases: TGTGCCTGGAGGCGTCGGGGGACGGGAAACACCATATATTTT. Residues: CAWRRRGTGNTIYF.

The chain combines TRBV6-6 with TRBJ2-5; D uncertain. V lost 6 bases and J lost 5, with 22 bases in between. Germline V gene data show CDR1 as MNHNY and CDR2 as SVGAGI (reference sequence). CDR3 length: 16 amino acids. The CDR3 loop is CASRDRSQGFSETQYF. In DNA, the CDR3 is TGTGCCAGCAGGGACCGCTCACAAGGGTTCTCGGAGACCCAGTACTTC.